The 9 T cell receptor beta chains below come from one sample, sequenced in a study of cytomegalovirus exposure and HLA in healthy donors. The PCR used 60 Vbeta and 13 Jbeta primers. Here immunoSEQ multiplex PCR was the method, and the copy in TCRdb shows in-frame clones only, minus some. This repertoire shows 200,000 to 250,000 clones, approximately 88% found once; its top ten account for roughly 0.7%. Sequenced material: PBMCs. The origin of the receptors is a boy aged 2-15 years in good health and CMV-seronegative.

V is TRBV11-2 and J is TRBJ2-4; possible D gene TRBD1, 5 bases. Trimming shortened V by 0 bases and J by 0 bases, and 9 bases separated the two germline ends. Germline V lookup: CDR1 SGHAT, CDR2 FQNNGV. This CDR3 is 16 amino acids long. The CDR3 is CASSLESGIAKNIQYF. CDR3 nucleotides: TGTGCCAGCAGCTTAGAATCAGGGATAGCCAAAAACATTCAGTACTTC.

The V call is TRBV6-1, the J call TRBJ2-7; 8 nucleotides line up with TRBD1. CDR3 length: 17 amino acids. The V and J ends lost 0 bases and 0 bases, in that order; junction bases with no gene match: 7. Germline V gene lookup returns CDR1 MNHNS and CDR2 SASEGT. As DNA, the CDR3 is TGTGCCAGCAGTGAAGCTGGACAGGGAGCCCTCTCCTACGAGCAGTACTTC. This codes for CASSEAGQGALSYEQYF.

CDR3 in amino acids: CAWGPASYEQYF. The DNA of the CDR3 is TGTGCCTGGGGCCCCGCTTCTTACGAGCAGTACTTC. The chain employs TRBV30 and TRBJ2-7; D gene uncertain. The CDR3 consists of 12 residues. The germline V gene encodes CDR1 GTSNPN and CDR2 SVGIG (reference sequence). Trimming left V 5 bases short and J 4 bases short, with 12 bases between.

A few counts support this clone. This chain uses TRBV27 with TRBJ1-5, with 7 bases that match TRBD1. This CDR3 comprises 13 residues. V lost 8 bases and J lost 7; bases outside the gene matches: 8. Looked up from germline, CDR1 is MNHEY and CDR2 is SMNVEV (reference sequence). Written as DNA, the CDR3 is TGTGCCAGCCAGACAGGGATGGGCCAGCCCCAGCATTTT. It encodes CASQTGMGQPQHF.

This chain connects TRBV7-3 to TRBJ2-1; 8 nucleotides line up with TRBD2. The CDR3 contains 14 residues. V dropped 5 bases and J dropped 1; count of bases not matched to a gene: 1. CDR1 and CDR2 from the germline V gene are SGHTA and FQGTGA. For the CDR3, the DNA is TGTGCCAGCAGCCCTAGCGGGTCCTACAATGAGCAGTTCTTC. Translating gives CASSPSGSYNEQFF.

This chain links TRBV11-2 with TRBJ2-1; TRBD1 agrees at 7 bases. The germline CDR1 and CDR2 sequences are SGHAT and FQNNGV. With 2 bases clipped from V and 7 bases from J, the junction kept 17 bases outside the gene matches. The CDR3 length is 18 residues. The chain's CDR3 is CASSLRYSQGTVRNEQFF. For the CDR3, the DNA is TGTGCCAGCAGCTTACGATACTCACAGGGGACGGTCAGAAATGAGCAGTTCTTC.

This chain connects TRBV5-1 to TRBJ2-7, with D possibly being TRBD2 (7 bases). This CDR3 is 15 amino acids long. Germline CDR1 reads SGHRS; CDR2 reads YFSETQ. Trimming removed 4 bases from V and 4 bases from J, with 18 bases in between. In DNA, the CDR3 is TGCGCCAGCAGCCGAGGGGAGGGGGGTTGGTACGAGCAGTACTTC. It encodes CASSRGEGGWYEQYF.

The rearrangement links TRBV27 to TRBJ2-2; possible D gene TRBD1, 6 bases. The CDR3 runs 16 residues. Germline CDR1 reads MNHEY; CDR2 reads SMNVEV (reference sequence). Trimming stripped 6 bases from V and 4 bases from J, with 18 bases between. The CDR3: CASRSPGTSITGELFF. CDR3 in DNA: TGTGCCAGCAGGTCTCCCGGGACAAGTATCACCGGGGAGCTGTTTTTT.

CDR3: CAWSVNEVQPQHF. The CDR3 bases are TGTGCCTGGAGTGTAAACGAGGTGCAGCCCCAGCATTTT. The V call is TRBV30, the J call TRBJ1-5; no firm D call. In germline, CDR1 is GTSNPN, CDR2 SVGIG (reference sequence). The length of the CDR3 is 13 residues. Deletions cut 0 bases from V and 7 bases from J, with 10 bases between.